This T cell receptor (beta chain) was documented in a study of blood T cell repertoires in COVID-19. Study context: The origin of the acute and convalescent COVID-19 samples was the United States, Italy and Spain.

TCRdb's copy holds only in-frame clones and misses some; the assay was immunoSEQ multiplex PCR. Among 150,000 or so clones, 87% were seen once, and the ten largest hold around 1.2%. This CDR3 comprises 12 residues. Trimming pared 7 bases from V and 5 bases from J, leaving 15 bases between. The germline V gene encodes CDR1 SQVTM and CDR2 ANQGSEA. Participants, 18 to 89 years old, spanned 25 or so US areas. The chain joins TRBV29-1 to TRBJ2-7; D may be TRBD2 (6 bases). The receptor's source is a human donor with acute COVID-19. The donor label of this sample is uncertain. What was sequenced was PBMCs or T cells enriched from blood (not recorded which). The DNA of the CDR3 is TGCAGCGGAAGTGGGGGGTTAAACGAGCAGTACTTC. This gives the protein CSGSGGLNEQYF.